This TCR beta chain is drawn from a study of sequential checkpoint blockade in melanoma. Treatment specified: randomized to nivolumab then ipilimumab (arm A) or the reverse (arm B). Sorted cells were live CD3+CD8+, lacking CD19 and CD56, from PBMCs. Method: immunoSEQ multiplex PCR; TCRdb's copy keeps in-frame clones and lacks some. The table shows 10,000 to 11,000 clones, with 76% occurring only once. This clone was observed a single time. This CDR3 comprises 15 residues. Germline V gene data show CDR1 as LGHNA and CDR2 as YNFKEQ. The germline V and J ends were trimmed by 1 base and 4 bases, with 14 bases remaining between them.

The specimen comprised CD8+ T cells sorted from blood (inferred from file names), sampled from a patient given nivolumab and ipilimumab in sequence. The rearrangement uses TRBV4-2 and TRBJ2-7, with D maybe TRBD2 (7 bases). This TCR was sampled from a human donor with melanoma. The DNA of the CDR3 is TGTGCCAGCAGCCAAGTGAGGGGGGGCTTTTACGAGCAGTACTTC. Residues: CASSQVRGGFYEQYF.